Listed here are 20 T cell receptor beta chains from one sample, sequenced in a study of blood T cell repertoires in COVID-19. The protocol was immunoSEQ multiplex PCR, while the TCRdb copy is restricted to in-frame clones and leaves out a portion. The sample lists around 62,000 clones, 70% to 90% occurring once. The sample was peripheral blood. These receptors were collected from a man between 60 and 70 years old with acute or convalescent COVID-19.

V usage is TRBV25-1 and J usage is TRBJ1-1, with 8 positions matching TRBD1. J was trimmed by 4 bases and V by 1 base; bases with no gene match: 5. The CDR3 consists of 15 residues. The germline V gene encodes CDR1 MGHDK and CDR2 SYGVNS. The CDR3 spells CASSELGQGPTEAFF. For the CDR3, the DNA is TGTGCCAGCAGTGAATTAGGACAGGGACCCACTGAAGCTTTCTTT.

The chain links TRBV6-6 to TRBJ2-7; D ambiguous. V was trimmed by 0 bases and J by 7 bases, leaving 13 bases between them. This CDR3 has 14 amino acids. The germline gives CDR1 MNHNY, CDR2 SVGAGI (reference sequence). CDR3: CASSYSSNRFEQYF. CDR3 sequence (DNA): TGTGCCAGCAGTTACTCGTCCAATAGATTTGAGCAGTACTTC.

The rearrangement joins TRBV6-2 or TRBV6-3 to TRBJ1-5; 8 positions agree with TRBD1. There are 14 residues in the CDR3. V shed 5 bases, J shed 6 bases, and the junction held 6 bases outside the gene matches. From germline, CDR1 is MNHEY and CDR2 SVGEGT. This CDR3 is CASSLGQGAQPQHF. The CDR3 DNA is TGTGCCAGCAGTCTAGGACAGGGCGCTCAGCCCCAGCATTTT.

This chain joins TRBV30 and TRBJ1-5; D possibly corresponds to TRBD1 (5 bases). The germline CDR1 and CDR2 sequences are GTSNPN and SVGIG (reference sequence). The V end lost 1 base, the J end lost 0 bases, and 13 bases lay between the germline ends. The CDR3 totals 16 residues. DNA of the CDR3: TGTGCCTGGAGTGGGGGGGAAAGCCTTAGCAATCAGCCCCAGCATTTT. Its translation: CAWSGGESLSNQPQHF. Variable domain in full (rest from reference TRBV30 and TRBJ1-5): SQTIHQWPATLVQPVGSPLSLECTVEGTSNPNLYWYRQAAGRGLQLLFYSVGIGQISSEVPQNLSASRPQDRQFILSSKKLLLSDSGFYLCAWSGGESLSNQPQHFGDGTRLSIL.

The chain employs TRBV4-2 and TRBJ1-4; D uncertain. The CDR3 is 14 residues long. Germline assignment: CDR1 LGHNA and CDR2 YNFKEQ. The ends were cut back, 0 bases at V and 7 bases at J, with 9 bases in the middle. The CDR3 DNA is TGTGCCAGCAGCCAAGAGGGGAGAGGTGAAAAACTGTTTTTT. This translates into CASSQEGRGEKLFF.

The chain uses TRBV29-1 and TRBJ2-2; D possibly corresponds to TRBD1 (6 bases). Germline-derived CDR1 and CDR2 are SQVTM and ANQGSEA. This CDR3 has 14 residues. Trimming removed 6 bases from V and 5 bases from J, with 16 bases in between. The CDR3 region is CSVGDRSITGELFF. Written as DNA, the CDR3 is TGCAGCGTGGGAGACAGGTCAATAACCGGGGAGCTGTTTTTT.

CDR3 coding DNA: TGTGCCAGCAGTGACTCAACGGGAGGGGTCGGGGAGCTGTTTTTT. This sequence encodes CASSDSTGGVGELFF. The chain couples TRBV6-4 to TRBJ2-2; 8 nucleotides align to TRBD2. After removal of 0 bases from V and 7 bases from J, the junction contained 4 bases not matched to a gene. From germline, CDR1 is MRHNA and CDR2 SNTAGT. The CDR3 spans 15 residues.

The chain has TRBV6-5 and TRBJ2-3; D perhaps matches TRBD2 (6 bases). From germline, CDR1 is MNHEY and CDR2 SVGAGI. The CDR3 has 15 amino acids. The ends were cut back, 11 bases at V and 3 bases at J, with 21 bases in the middle. The CDR3 protein is CASASRGISTDTQYF. CDR3 DNA sequence: TGTGCCTCAGCCAGTCGGGGGATTTCGACAGATACGCAGTATTTT.

This rearrangement joins TRBV7-2 to TRBJ2-5; TRBD1 agrees at 8 bases. V was pared by 5 bases and J by 4 bases, with 12 bases of the junction left unmatched. From germline, CDR1 is SGHTA and CDR2 FQGNSA. The CDR3 runs 16 residues. CDR3 protein: CASSRRTGMSRETQYF. The CDR3 DNA sequence: TGTGCCAGCAGCCGCCGGACAGGGATGAGCCGAGAGACCCAGTACTTC.

This clone was detected once. V usage is TRBV19 and J usage is TRBJ2-5; D unresolved. The germline V and J ends were trimmed by 5 bases and 1 base, with 5 bases remaining between them. Germline V gene data show CDR1 as LNHDA and CDR2 as SQIVND (reference sequence). The CDR3 extends over 12 amino acids. CDR3 sequence reads: CASSSGQETQYF. CDR3 sequence (DNA): TGTGCCAGTAGTTCGGGCCAAGAGACCCAGTACTTC.

The chain uses TRBV12-5 and TRBJ2-7, with 9 bases fitting TRBD1. This CDR3 region has 15 residues. The germline V gene encodes CDR1 LGHNT and CDR2 FRNRAP. V shed 0 bases and J 10 bases; nucleotides not matched to a gene: 10. The CDR3 here is CASGLVLGTGNFQYF. The CDR3 DNA sequence: TGTGCTAGTGGTTTGGTACTGGGGACAGGGAATTTTCAGTACTTC.

The chain joins TRBV19 to TRBJ1-1; 7 bases are a match to TRBD1. There are 14 residues in the CDR3. J was trimmed by 4 bases and V by 4 bases; bases with no gene match: 6. The V gene's germline CDR1 is LNHDA and CDR2 SQIVND (reference sequence). The CDR3 loop is CASSTTGVGTEAFF. The CDR3 DNA reads TGTGCCAGTAGTACAACAGGGGTCGGCACTGAAGCTTTCTTT. The whole variable domain, remainder taken from reference TRBV19 and TRBJ1-1, is DGGITQSPKYLFRKEGQNVTLSCEQNLNHDAMYWYRQDPGQGLRLIYYSQIVNDFQKGDIAEGYSVSREKKESFPLTVTSAQKNPTAFYLCASSTTGVGTEAFFGQGTRLTVV.

The chain has TRBV11-3 and TRBJ2-5; the D gene is possibly TRBD1 (6 bases). V was trimmed by 1 base and J by 1 base, leaving 19 bases between them. Germline assignment: CDR1 SGHNT and CDR2 YENEEA. The CDR3 covers 18 residues. The CDR3 is CASSLGKWGRMSQETQYF. The CDR3 DNA is TGTGCCAGCAGCTTAGGGAAGTGGGGGCGAATGTCCCAAGAGACCCAGTACTTC.

This chain uses TRBV18 with TRBJ1-1; a possible D gene is TRBD1 (6 bases). Between the trimmed V and J ends, which lost 3 bases and 5 bases, there was a span of 16 bases. Germline V gene lookup returns CDR1 KGHSH and CDR2 LQKENI. The CDR3 has 15 amino acids. In nucleotides, the CDR3 is TGTGCCAGCTCACCGTGGGACACCGGGGGGACTGAAGCTTTCTTT. This codes for CASSPWDTGGTEAFF.

This chain links TRBV29-1 with TRBJ2-7; possibly TRBD1 for D (6 bases). Germline V gene sequence: CDR1 SQVTM, CDR2 ANQGSEA. The V end was cut by 4 bases, the J end by 5 bases, with 9 bases between. The CDR3 runs 11 residues. The CDR3, as DNA: TGCAGCGTTGTCGGACAGAACGAGCAGTACTTC. Residues: CSVVGQNEQYF.

The rearrangement links TRBV6-4 to TRBJ1-5; weak D call: TRBD1 (6 bases). CDR1 and CDR2 (germline): MRHNA, SNTAGT. V gave up 5 bases and J gave up 6 bases, with 14 bases separating them. This CDR3 is 14 amino acids long. This CDR3 is CASSNRASGQPQHF. CDR3 in DNA: TGTGCCAGCAGTAACAGGGCTAGCGGTCAGCCCCAGCATTTT.

The genes are TRBV30 and TRBJ1-4; a possible D gene is TRBD1 (6 bases). CDR1 GTSNPN and CDR2 SVGIG come from the germline V gene (reference sequence). The CDR3 has 15 amino acids. V was shortened by 0 bases and J by 7 bases, with 15 bases between the two germline ends. CDR3 residues: CAWSVGAGGGEKLFF. The CDR3 DNA follows: TGTGCCTGGAGTGTTGGCGCGGGGGGCGGTGAAAAACTGTTTTTT.

This chain joins TRBV7-6 and TRBJ2-1, with TRBD2 identical over 9 bases. The CDR3 has 17 amino acids. The germline V gene has CDR1 SGHVS and CDR2 FNYEAQ. J was trimmed by 3 bases and V by 5 bases; bases with no gene match: 11. CDR3 loop: CASSLAGGFSHYNEQFF. The CDR3 DNA is TGTGCCAGCAGCCTCGCGGGGGGGTTTTCTCACTACAATGAGCAGTTCTTC.

The chain links TRBV19 to TRBJ1-5, with TRBD1 matching 8 bases. This CDR3 is 15 amino acids long. V gave up 4 bases and J gave up 6 bases; unmatched junction bases: 8. CDR1 is LNHDA, CDR2 SQIVND, per germline (reference sequence). CDR3 region: CASSSPRTGIQPQHF. CDR3 DNA sequence: TGTGCCAGTAGTAGTCCCCGGACAGGGATTCAGCCCCAGCATTTT.

This clone was found once. The gene calls are TRBV5-1 and TRBJ2-1; 8 bases agree with TRBD2. V dropped 3 bases and J dropped 8; count of bases not matched to a gene: 10. The CDR3 totals 15 residues. Germline values: CDR1 SGHRS, CDR2 YFSETQ. CDR3 in amino acids: CASSSGASGWDEQFF. Here the CDR3 DNA reads TGCGCCAGCAGCTCGGGAGCTAGCGGGTGGGATGAGCAGTTCTTC.